This TCR beta chain was found in a study of T cell responses to AZD1222 COVID-19 vaccine. General observations from the study: Recipients of AZD1222 seropositive at baseline numbered only 5 or 6.

As for this clone: The antigen is unknown.

Data came from immunoSEQ multiplex PCR; TCRdb stores just in-frame clones and leaves some out. The sample contains approximately 100,000 clones, around nine tenths of which appear only once. With V trimmed by 7 bases and J by 7 bases, 20 bases remained unmatched. CDR3 length equals 17 residues. Germline-derived CDR1 and CDR2 are MDHEN and SYDVKM. This clonotype was obtained from an adult in good health. This specimen consisted of peripheral blood, obtained on day 0 of AZD1222 vaccination. The chain employs TRBV28 and TRBJ2-7, with TRBD1 identical over 9 bases. This chain's CDR3 is CASTRPPRTGAVREQYF. CDR3 nucleotides: TGTGCCAGCACCCGTCCTCCGCGGACAGGGGCCGTACGGGAGCAGTACTTC.